This is a list of T cell receptor beta chains from one sample in a study of T-cell memory formation after mild COVID-19. TCRdb re-derived calls from the 5' RACE reads in MiXCR, one entry per CDR3 protein. The table includes around 300,000 distinct CDR3 sequences, more than 15% detected once. The sample taken for sequencing was PBMCs or a T cell subset sorted from them (not recorded which). The receptor source for this set is a man younger than 30 who had mild COVID-19 (a few samples of this study predate the infection). Cell type and time point are not known. CDR3s include the opening cysteine and the closing phenylalanine or tryptophan. The D gene is left open where the match is weak. A row's size may be missing; if present it is once, few, many or a size class.

size: -; D: -; V: TRBV9; J: TRBJ1-1; length: 13; CDR3: CASSVEEWGSGFF; DNA: TGTGCCAGCAGCGTAGAAGAGTGGGGGTCGGGTTTCTTT
size: few; D: TRBD2; V: TRBV5-1; J: TRBJ2-3; length: 17; CDR3: CASSFTTGGPIKDTQYF; DNA: TGCGCCAGCAGCTTTACTACGGGGGGGCCGATCAAAGATACGCAGTATTTT
size: -; D: -; V: TRBV6-4; J: TRBJ2-1; length: 13; CDR3: CASSVSQYNEQFF; DNA: TGTGCCAGCAGTGTGTCGCAGTACAATGAGCAGTTCTTC
size: few; D: TRBD1; V: TRBV7-9; J: TRBJ2-6; length: 16; CDR3: CASSATGTAGANVLTF; DNA: TGTGCCAGCAGCGCGACAGGGACCGCTGGGGCCAACGTCCTGACTTTC
size: few; D: -; V: TRBV11-2; J: TRBJ2-7; length: 14; CDR3: CASSLVQRYYEQYF; DNA: TGTGCCAGCAGCTTAGTACAACGCTATTACGAGCAGTACTTC
size: few; D: -; V: TRBV4-1; J: TRBJ2-2; length: 14; CDR3: CASSHPDFTGELFF; DNA: TGCGCCAGCAGCCATCCGGACTTCACCGGGGAGCTGTTTTTT
size: -; D: -; V: TRBV4-3; J: TRBJ2-3; length: 13; CDR3: CASSQAGRDTQYF; DNA: TGCGCCAGCAGCCAAGCCGGGAGAGATACGCAGTATTTT
size: -; D: -; V: TRBV10-3; J: TRBJ1-1; length: 12; CDR3: CAISPGPCEAFF; DNA: TGTGCCATCAGTCCAGGGCCGTGTGAAGCTTTCTTT
size: -; D: -; V: TRBV9; J: TRBJ2-7; length: 16; CDR3: CASSASSGPLSYEQYF; DNA: TGTGCCAGCAGCGCGTCTTCGGGGCCCCTATCCTACGAGCAGTACTTC
size: once; D: TRBD1; V: TRBV5-1; J: TRBJ1-1; length: 16; CDR3: CASSSGDRSPNTEAFF; DNA: TGCGCCAGCAGCTCGGGGGACAGGAGCCCGAACACTGAAGCTTTCTTT
size: -; D: -; V: TRBV20-1; J: TRBJ2-5; length: 12; CDR3: CSAQGRQETQYF; DNA: TGCAGTGCTCAAGGAAGGCAAGAGACCCAGTACTTC
size: many; D: -; V: TRBV7-3; J: TRBJ2-3; length: 14; CDR3: CASSPGQSTDTQYF; DNA: TGTGCCAGCAGCCCTGGTCAGAGCACAGATACGCAGTATTTT
size: many; D: -; V: TRBV4-3; J: TRBJ2-7; length: 14; CDR3: CASSFVGEAYEQYF; DNA: TGCGCCAGCAGCTTTGTGGGGGAGGCCTACGAGCAGTACTTC
size: -; D: -; V: TRBV4-3; J: TRBJ2-7; length: 14; CDR3: CASSQDLGGYEQYF; DNA: TGCGCCAGCAGCCAAGATCTTGGAGGGTACGAGCAGTACTTC
size: -; D: -; V: TRBV20-1; J: TRBJ1-1; length: 12; CDR3: CMARRQNTEAFF; DNA: TGCATGGCCAGACGGCAGAACACTGAAGCTTTCTTT
size: -; D: -; V: TRBV21-1; J: TRBJ2-3; length: 17; CDR3: CASSKFSSSGSTDTQYF; DNA: TGTGCCAGCAGCAAATTTTCTTCTAGCGGGAGCACAGATACGCAGTATTTT
size: -; D: -; V: TRBV10-3; J: TRBJ2-3; length: 11; CDR3: CAIGNTDTQYF; DNA: TGTGCCATCGGAAATACAGATACGCAGTATTTT
size: -; D: -; V: TRBV27; J: TRBJ2-5; length: 14; CDR3: CAVRDLAAWGTQYF; DNA: TGTGCCGTCCGGGATCTAGCTGCTTGGGGGACCCAGTACTTC
size: -; D: TRBD1; V: TRBV18; J: TRBJ1-4; length: 14; CDR3: CASSRSGTDEKLFF; DNA: TGTGCCAGCTCACGATCAGGGACAGATGAAAAACTGTTTTTT
size: many; D: -; V: TRBV29-1; J: TRBJ2-7; length: 13; CDR3: CSAEVGRGYEQYF; DNA: TGCAGCGCAGAGGTCGGCAGGGGTTACGAGCAGTACTTC
size: few; D: -; V: TRBV20-1; J: TRBJ2-3; length: 15; CDR3: CSARPRLGLMDTQYF; DNA: TGCAGTGCTAGGCCCCGCCTAGGTCTCATGGATACGCAGTATTTT
size: few; D: -; V: TRBV4-3; J: TRBJ2-1; length: 17; CDR3: CASSQDPTVLTYNEQFF; DNA: TGCGCCAGCAGCCAAGATCCCACAGTACTCACCTACAATGAGCAGTTCTTC
size: -; D: -; V: TRBV2; J: TRBJ1-1; length: 14; CDR3: CASSVEATNTEAFF; DNA: TGTGCCAGCAGTGTGGAGGCCACGAACACTGAAGCTTTCTTT
size: many; D: -; V: TRBV5-1; J: TRBJ2-4; length: 17; CDR3: CASSFGDLGGGKNIQYF; DNA: TGCGCCAGCAGCTTCGGGGACCTAGGTGGAGGCAAAAACATTCAGTACTTC
size: -; D: -; V: TRBV7-2; J: TRBJ1-2; length: 14; CDR3: CASSFDRQGYGYTF; DNA: TGTGCCAGCAGTTTCGACAGGCAGGGCTATGGCTACACCTTC
size: -; D: TRBD2; V: TRBV6-5; J: TRBJ2-3; length: 15; CDR3: CASSYEVAGTDTQYF; DNA: TGTGCCAGCAGTTACGAAGTAGCGGGGACAGATACGCAGTATTTT
size: -; D: -; V: TRBV19; J: TRBJ1-1; length: 15; CDR3: CASRVTGRRNTEAFF; DNA: TGTGCCAGTAGAGTCACGGGACGCCGAAACACTGAAGCTTTCTTT
size: -; D: -; V: TRBV28; J: TRBJ2-1; length: 13; CDR3: CASRLQSYNEQFF; DNA: TGTGCCAGCAGGCTCCAATCCTACAATGAGCAGTTCTTC
size: -; D: -; V: TRBV9; J: TRBJ2-3; length: 14; CDR3: CASSGDGAKDTQYF; DNA: TGTGCCAGCAGTGGGGACGGGGCCAAGGATACGCAGTATTTT
size: -; D: TRBD1; V: TRBV7-2; J: TRBJ2-1; length: 14; CDR3: CASSFGTGGNEQFF; DNA: TGTGCCAGCAGCTTTGGGACAGGGGGCAATGAGCAGTTCTTC
size: few; D: -; V: TRBV29-1; J: TRBJ2-3; length: 14; CDR3: CSVEDLGPTDTQYF; DNA: TGCAGCGTTGAAGACCTTGGACCGACGGACACGCAGTATTTT
size: few; D: -; V: TRBV2; J: TRBJ1-5; length: 13; CDR3: CASSESRNQPQHF; DNA: TGTGCCAGCAGTGAGAGTCGCAATCAGCCCCAGCATTTT
size: -; D: -; V: TRBV7-2; J: TRBJ1-2; length: 13; CDR3: CASTRDLFYGYTF; DNA: TGTGCCAGCACACGGGACTTGTTCTATGGCTACACCTTC
size: -; D: TRBD1; V: TRBV4-1; J: TRBJ1-1; length: 16; CDR3: CASSRLETGVNTEAFF; DNA: TGCGCCAGCAGCCGGCTAGAGACAGGGGTGAACACTGAAGCTTTCTTT
size: -; D: -; V: TRBV10-3; J: TRBJ1-2; length: 13; CDR3: CAISRDSNYGYTF; DNA: TGTGCCATCAGCAGGGACTCAAACTATGGCTACACCTTC
size: -; D: TRBD1; V: TRBV27; J: TRBJ1-4; length: 20; CDR3: CARHIDRGPSPRATNEKLFF; DNA: TGTGCCAGACACATCGACAGGGGACCCAGTCCTAGGGCAACTAATGAAAAACTGTTTTTT
size: few; D: TRBD1; V: TRBV5-1; J: TRBJ2-3; length: 13; CDR3: CASRSGQGDTQYF; DNA: TGCGCCAGCCGGTCGGGACAGGGGGATACGCAGTATTTT
size: -; D: TRBD2; V: TRBV6-1; J: TRBJ2-3; length: 18; CDR3: CASSEIGTLAGYGDTQYF; DNA: TGTGCCAGCAGTGAAATAGGTACCCTAGCGGGGTACGGGGATACGCAGTATTTT
size: few; D: -; V: TRBV5-1; J: TRBJ1-3; length: 13; CDR3: CASSPPGGNTIYF; DNA: TGCGCCAGCAGCCCGCCGGGGGGAAACACCATATATTTT
size: -; D: -; V: TRBV10-3; J: TRBJ1-3; length: 17; CDR3: CAISLGRTTSSGNTIYF; DNA: TGTGCCATCAGTTTAGGACGGACTACCTCCTCTGGAAACACCATATATTTT
size: -; D: -; V: TRBV7-2; J: TRBJ2-4; length: 14; CDR3: CAGSLDLAKNIQYF; DNA: TGTGCCGGCAGCCTCGACCTAGCCAAAAACATTCAGTACTTC
size: -; D: -; V: TRBV5-1; J: TRBJ2-1; length: 12; CDR3: CASGTYGNEQFF; DNA: TGCGCCAGCGGCACTTATGGCAATGAGCAGTTCTTC
size: -; D: -; V: TRBV10-3; J: TRBJ1-4; length: 12; CDR3: CAISGQNEKLFF; DNA: TGTGCCATCAGTGGACAGAATGAAAAACTGTTTTTT
size: medium-sized; D: -; V: TRBV7-2; J: TRBJ2-5; length: 17; CDR3: CASSPRGGGGYQETQYF; DNA: TGTGCCAGCAGCCCGCGCGGGGGAGGGGGGTACCAAGAGACCCAGTACTTC
size: -; D: -; V: TRBV29-1; J: TRBJ1-2; length: 16; CDR3: CSVEAGKGLVNYGYTF; DNA: TGCAGCGTTGAAGCCGGGAAGGGCTTGGTAAACTATGGCTACACCTTC
size: -; D: -; V: TRBV5-8; J: TRBJ2-7; length: 9; CDR3: CASTVLDAF; DNA: TGTGCCAGCACCGTCCTGGATGCATTC
size: few; D: TRBD1; V: TRBV11-3; J: TRBJ2-7; length: 14; CDR3: CASSSRDRNYEQYF; DNA: TGTGCCAGCAGCTCCCGGGACAGGAACTACGAGCAGTACTTC
size: -; D: -; V: TRBV11-2; J: TRBJ2-7; length: 15; CDR3: CASSFQGGQFYEQYF; DNA: TGTGCCAGCAGCTTTCAGGGGGGGCAGTTCTACGAGCAGTACTTC
size: -; D: TRBD1; V: TRBV2; J: TRBJ2-7; length: 20; CDR3: CASSGVSTGTGERIGNEQYF; DNA: TGTGCCAGCAGTGGAGTCTCGACCGGGACAGGGGAAAGAATTGGCAACGAGCAGTACTTC
size: few; D: -; V: TRBV7-2; J: TRBJ1-2; length: 14; CDR3: CASSLAGGVGGYTF; DNA: TGTGCCAGCAGCTTAGCTGGTGGGGTCGGTGGCTACACCTTC
size: -; D: TRBD2; V: TRBV11-3; J: TRBJ2-3; length: 15; CDR3: CASSLAGGAQDTQYF; DNA: TGTGCCAGCAGCTTAGCGGGGGGGGCACAAGATACGCAGTATTTT
size: -; D: -; V: TRBV4-1; J: TRBJ2-7; length: 15; CDR3: CASSPSMSVLYEQYF; DNA: TGCGCCAGCAGCCCCTCAATGTCGGTCTTATACGAGCAGTACTTC
size: few; D: -; V: TRBV6-2/TRBV6-3; J: TRBJ2-6; length: 15; CDR3: CASNQQVSGANVLTF; DNA: TGTGCCAGCAACCAACAGGTCTCTGGGGCCAACGTCCTGACTTTC
size: many; D: -; V: TRBV7-2; J: TRBJ2-3; length: 13; CDR3: CASSYLGTDTQYF; DNA: TGTGCCAGCAGCTACCTAGGCACAGATACGCAGTATTTT
size: -; D: -; V: TRBV27; J: TRBJ1-5; length: 13; CDR3: CASSTTPHGPQHF; DNA: TGTGCCAGCAGTACCACTCCGCATGGGCCCCAGCATTTT
size: -; D: TRBD2; V: TRBV19; J: TRBJ2-1; length: 18; CDR3: CASSKSPPGTSLLNEQFF; DNA: TGTGCCAGTAGTAAAAGCCCACCCGGGACTAGCCTACTCAATGAGCAGTTCTTC